Here is one T cell receptor (beta chain) with its context. What it binds is unknown. These data belong to a study of yellow fever vaccine responses in identical twins. Findings and limits, study-wide: Twins' vaccine T cell response reportedly seemed partly convergent, partly personalized.

The CDR3 has 16 amino acids. The V segment lost 3 bases and the J segment 2 bases; nucleotides outside the gene matches: 9. CDR1 and CDR2 (germline): SGHRS, YFSETQ. Via MiXCR, TCRdb re-called the RT-PCR reads, giving one row per CDR3 protein. Counted here are around 6,600 distinct CDR3 sequences, about 86% occurring once; the ten biggest clones make up about 1.1%. The chain combines TRBV5-1 with TRBJ2-3; 7 bases match TRBD1. The starting material was T cells from blood (PBMCs), unsorted or a sorted subset (not recorded which), obtained before or after yellow fever vaccination (not recorded which). The source of this sequence is a young woman who received the yellow fever vaccine. CDR3 region: CASSWGDRDLTDTQYF. In nucleotides, the CDR3 is TGCGCCAGCAGCTGGGGTGACAGGGACCTCACAGATACGCAGTATTTT.